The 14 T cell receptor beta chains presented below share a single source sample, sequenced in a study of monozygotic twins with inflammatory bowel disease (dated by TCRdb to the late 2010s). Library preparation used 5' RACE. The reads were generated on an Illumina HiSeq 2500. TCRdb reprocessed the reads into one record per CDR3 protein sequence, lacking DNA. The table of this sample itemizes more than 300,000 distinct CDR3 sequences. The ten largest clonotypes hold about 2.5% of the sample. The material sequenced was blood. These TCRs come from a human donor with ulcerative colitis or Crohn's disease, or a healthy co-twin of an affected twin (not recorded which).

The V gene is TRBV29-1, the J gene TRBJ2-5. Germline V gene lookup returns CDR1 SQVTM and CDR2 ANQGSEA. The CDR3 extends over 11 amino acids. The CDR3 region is CSVMGSGSQYF.

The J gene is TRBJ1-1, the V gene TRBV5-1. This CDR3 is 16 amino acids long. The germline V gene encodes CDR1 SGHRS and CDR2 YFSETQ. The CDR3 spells CASSLAKFTVNTEAFF.

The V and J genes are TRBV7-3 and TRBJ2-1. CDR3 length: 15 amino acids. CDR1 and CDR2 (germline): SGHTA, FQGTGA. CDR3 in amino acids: CASSLTGLANNEQFF.

The CDR3 sequence: CASSPGTSGLETQYF. The rearrangement uses TRBV7-3 and TRBJ2-5; TCRdb selects TRBD2, and the lack of DNA leaves this call unchecked. The CDR3 runs 15 residues. CDR1 and CDR2 from the germline V gene are SGHTA and FQGTGA.

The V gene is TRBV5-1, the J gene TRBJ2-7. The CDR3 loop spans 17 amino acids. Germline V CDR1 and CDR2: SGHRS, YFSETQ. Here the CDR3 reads CASSLAADTRSSYEQYF.

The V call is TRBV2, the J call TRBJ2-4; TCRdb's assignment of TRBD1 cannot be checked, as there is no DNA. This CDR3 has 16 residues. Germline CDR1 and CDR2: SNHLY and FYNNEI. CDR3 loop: CASSEQGGLAKNIQYF.

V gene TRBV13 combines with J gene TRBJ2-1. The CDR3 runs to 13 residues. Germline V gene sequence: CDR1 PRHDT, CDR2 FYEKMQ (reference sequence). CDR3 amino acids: CASRAGIYNEQFF.

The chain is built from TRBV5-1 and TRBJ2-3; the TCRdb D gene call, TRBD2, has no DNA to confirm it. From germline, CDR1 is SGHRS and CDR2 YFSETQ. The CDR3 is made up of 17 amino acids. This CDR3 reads CASSLALSGGPQDTQYF. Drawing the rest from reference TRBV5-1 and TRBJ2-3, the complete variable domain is KAGVTQTPRYLIKTRGQQVTLSCSPISGHRSVSWYQQTPGQGLQFLFEYFSETQRNKGNFPGRFSGRQFSNSRSEMNVSTLELGDSALYLCASSLALSGGPQDTQYFGPGTRLTVL.

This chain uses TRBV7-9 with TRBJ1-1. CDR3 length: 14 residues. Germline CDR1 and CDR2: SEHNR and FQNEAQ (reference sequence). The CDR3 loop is CASSLGRTSGRAFF.

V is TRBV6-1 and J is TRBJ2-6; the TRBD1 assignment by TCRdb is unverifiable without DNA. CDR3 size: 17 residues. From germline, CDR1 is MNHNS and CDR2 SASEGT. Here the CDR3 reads CASSTPGGGSGANVLTF.

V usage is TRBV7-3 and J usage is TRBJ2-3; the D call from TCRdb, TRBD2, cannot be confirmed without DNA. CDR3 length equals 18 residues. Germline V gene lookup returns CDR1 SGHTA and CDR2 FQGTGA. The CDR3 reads CASSLTGGLEGFSDTQYF.

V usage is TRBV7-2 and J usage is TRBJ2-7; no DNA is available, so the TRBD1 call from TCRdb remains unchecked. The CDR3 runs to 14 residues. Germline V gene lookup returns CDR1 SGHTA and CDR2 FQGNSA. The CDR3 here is CASSLRQRHYEQYF.

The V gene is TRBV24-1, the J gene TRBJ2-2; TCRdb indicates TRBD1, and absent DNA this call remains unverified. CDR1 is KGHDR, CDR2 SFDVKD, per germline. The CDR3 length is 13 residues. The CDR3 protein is CATGGQSTGELFF.

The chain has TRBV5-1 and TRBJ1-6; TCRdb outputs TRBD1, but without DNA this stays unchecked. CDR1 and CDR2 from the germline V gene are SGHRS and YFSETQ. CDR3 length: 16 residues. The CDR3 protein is CASSLASGTDNSPLHF.